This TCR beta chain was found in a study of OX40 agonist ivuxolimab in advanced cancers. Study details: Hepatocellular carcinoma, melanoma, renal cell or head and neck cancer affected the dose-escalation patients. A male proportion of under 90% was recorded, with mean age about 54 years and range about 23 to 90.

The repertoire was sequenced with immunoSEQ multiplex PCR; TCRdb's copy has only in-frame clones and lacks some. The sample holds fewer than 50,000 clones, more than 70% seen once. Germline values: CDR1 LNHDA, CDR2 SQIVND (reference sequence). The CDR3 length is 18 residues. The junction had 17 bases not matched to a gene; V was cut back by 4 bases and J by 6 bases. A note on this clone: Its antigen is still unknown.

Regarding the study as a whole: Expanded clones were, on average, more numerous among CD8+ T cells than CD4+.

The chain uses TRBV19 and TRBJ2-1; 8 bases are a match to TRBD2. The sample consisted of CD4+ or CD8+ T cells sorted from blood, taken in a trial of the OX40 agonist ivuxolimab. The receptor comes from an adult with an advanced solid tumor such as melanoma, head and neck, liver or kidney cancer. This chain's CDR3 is CASSRTEIGTRFGNEQFF. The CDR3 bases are TGTGCCAGTAGTAGGACAGAGATAGGGACTAGATTCGGCAATGAGCAGTTCTTC. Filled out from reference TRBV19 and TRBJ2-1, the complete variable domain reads DGGITQSPKYLFRKEGQNVTLSCEQNLNHDAMYWYRQDPGQGLRLIYYSQIVNDFQKGDIAEGYSVSREKKESFPLTVTSAQKNPTAFYLCASSRTEIGTRFGNEQFFGPGTRLTVL.